The 12 T cell receptor beta chains below were found in one sample sequenced in a study of cytomegalovirus exposure and HLA in healthy donors. Profiled with immunoSEQ multiplex PCR; TCRdb holds only in-frame clones, not every one. The data show under 200,000 clones, about 90% seen once. Sequenced material: PBMCs. These receptors were collected from a woman younger than 35 in good health and CMV-seropositive.

The chain carries TRBV2 and TRBJ1-1; 8 nucleotides agree with TRBD1. The V segment lost 7 bases and the J segment 3 bases; nucleotides outside the gene matches: 10. The germline V gene encodes CDR1 SNHLY and CDR2 FYNNEI. The CDR3 spans 15 residues. The CDR3 here is CASKLTGVSYTEAFF. The CDR3 bases are TGTGCCAGCAAGCTGACAGGGGTATCCTACACTGAAGCTTTCTTT.

Note on this clone: An end of the junction does not agree with germline; a read error may underlie this. The gene calls are TRBV27 and TRBJ2-2; perhaps TRBD2 as D (5 bases). In germline, CDR1 is MNHEY, CDR2 SMNVEV (reference sequence). The CDR3 covers 11 residues. The CDR3 sequence: CATSSARGAVF. For the CDR3, the DNA is TGTGCCACCTCGAGTGCCCGGGGAGCTGTTTTT.

The chain joins TRBV6-1 to TRBJ1-2, with a weak D call TRBD1 (5 bases). The V end was cut by 1 base, the J end by 5 bases, with 8 bases between. CDR3 size: 13 residues. Germline loops: CDR1 MNHNS, CDR2 SASEGT. In DNA, the CDR3 is TGTGCCAGCAGTGAAGGGGGCCCTTATGGCTACACCTTC. As protein: CASSEGGPYGYTF.

The gene calls are TRBV6-4 and TRBJ2-1; 7 bases line up with TRBD2. The germline V gene has CDR1 MRHNA and CDR2 SNTAGT. The CDR3 runs 15 residues. The trim removed 3 bases at V and 1 base at J, leaving 3 bases unmatched. The CDR3 loop is CASSEGGGSYNEQFF. The DNA of the CDR3 is TGTGCCAGCAGTGAAGGCGGGGGATCCTACAATGAGCAGTTCTTC.

As regards this clone: Other DNA sequences from this sample encode an identical CDR3 as well. J is TRBJ2-3 and V is TRBV6-1; 12 nucleotides match TRBD2. This CDR3 contains 15 residues. CDR1 and CDR2 (germline): MNHNS, SASEGT. V lost 2 bases to trimming and J lost 4 bases; unmatched junction nucleotides: 1. Here the CDR3 DNA reads TGTGCCAGCAGTGAACTAGCGGGAGGGCCAGATACGCAGTATTTT. This gives the protein CASSELAGGPDTQYF.

The J gene is TRBJ2-7, the V gene TRBV7-3, with 14 bases identical to TRBD2. There are 14 residues in the CDR3. The junction had 1 base not matched to a gene; V was cut back by 4 bases and J by 5 bases. From germline, CDR1 is SGHTA and CDR2 FQGTGA. The CDR3 DNA sequence: TGTGCCAGCAGCTCGGGACTAGCGGGAGACGAGCAGTACTTC. It is translated as CASSSGLAGDEQYF.

The chain combines TRBV18 with TRBJ2-7, with 8 positions matching TRBD1. With 3 bases clipped from V and 0 bases from J, the junction kept 7 bases outside the gene matches. CDR3 size: 16 residues. Germline-derived CDR1 and CDR2 are KGHSH and LQKENI. The CDR3 is CASSPVTGTGSYEQYF. The CDR3 DNA sequence: TGTGCCAGCTCACCGGTGACCGGGACAGGCTCCTACGAGCAGTACTTC.

V is TRBV2 and J is TRBJ2-1; 12 bases match TRBD2. The CDR3 consists of 15 residues. Germline V gene sequence: CDR1 SNHLY, CDR2 FYNNEI. Trimming removed 5 bases from V and 10 bases from J; junction bases left unmatched: 9. The CDR3 DNA reads TGTGCCAGCAGTTTTGGACTAGCGGGACCGTCGGAGCAGTTCTTC. This sequence encodes CASSFGLAGPSEQFF. Complete variable domain (other parts from reference TRBV2 and TRBJ2-1): EPEVTQTPSHQVTQMGQEVILRCVPISNHLYFYWYRQILGQKVEFLVSFYNNEISEKSEIFDDQFSVERPDGSNFTLKIRSTKLEDSAMYFCASSFGLAGPSEQFFGPGTRLTVL.

V gene TRBV10-3 combines with J gene TRBJ1-2; 7 bases agree with TRBD1. V lost 0 bases, J lost 5 bases, and 15 bases stayed unmatched. The CDR3 has 18 residues. CDR1 is ENHRY and CDR2 is SYGVKD in the germline V gene. CDR3 protein: CAISESMFTGTAAYGYTF. The CDR3, as DNA: TGTGCCATCAGTGAGTCGATGTTCACGGGGACAGCCGCATATGGCTACACCTTC.

The gene calls are TRBV5-1 and TRBJ1-2, with D maybe TRBD1 (6 bases). The germline V and J ends were trimmed by 1 base and 0 bases, with 10 bases remaining between them. This CDR3 spans 15 amino acids. CDR1 and CDR2 (germline): SGHRS, YFSETQ. Written as DNA, the CDR3 is TGCGCCAGCAGCTTGAGGACAGACCCTAACTATGGCTACACCTTC. As protein: CASSLRTDPNYGYTF.

The J gene is TRBJ1-4, the V gene TRBV28; the D is unclear. The CDR3 loop spans 14 amino acids. The germline gives CDR1 MDHEN, CDR2 SYDVKM. V lost 2 bases and J lost 7, with 11 bases in between. The CDR3 spells CASSLRGTFEKLFF. CDR3 DNA: TGTGCCAGCAGTTTACGCGGAACCTTTGAAAAACTGTTTTTT.

This clone was observed a handful of times. The CDR3 DNA is TGTGCCAGCAGTTGGGACAGGGGGCGCGGCTACACCTTC. Encoded protein: CASSWDRGRGYTF. J is TRBJ1-2 and V is TRBV27, with 12 nucleotides matching TRBD1. Trimming cost V 4 bases and J 8 bases; bases outside gene matches: 2. Germline V lookup: CDR1 MNHEY, CDR2 SMNVEV (reference sequence). The CDR3 loop spans 13 amino acids.